The entry that follows covers one T cell receptor (beta chain) sequence. The sample originates from a study of blood T cell repertoires in COVID-19. Background on the study: PBMCs, B-cell-depleted T cells, or T cells provided the cDNA or gDNA that made up the material.

Looked up from germline, CDR1 is LNHNV and CDR2 is YYDKDF (reference sequence). V shed 1 base and J 9 bases; nucleotides not matched to a gene: 8. The CDR3 extends over 15 amino acids. Methods used by the authors: Nucleated cell counts were estimated from reference gene primer amplification. Only in-frame clones appear in the TCRdb table, and some are missing; sequencing was by immunoSEQ multiplex PCR. V and J calls and clone size are copied from that table; D and trimming were computed from the DNA. The repertoire includes more than 250,000 clones, 85% to 90% of them detected once, and 3.6% sits in the top ten.

V and J are TRBV15 and TRBJ2-4, with 8 nucleotides matching TRBD1. The source of this sequence is a man between 18 and 29 years old with active or convalescent COVID-19. Sequenced sample: peripheral blood. The CDR3 reads CATSRGGTGASIQYF. The DNA of the CDR3 is TGTGCCACCAGCAGAGGGGGGACAGGTGCGAGCATTCAGTACTTC.